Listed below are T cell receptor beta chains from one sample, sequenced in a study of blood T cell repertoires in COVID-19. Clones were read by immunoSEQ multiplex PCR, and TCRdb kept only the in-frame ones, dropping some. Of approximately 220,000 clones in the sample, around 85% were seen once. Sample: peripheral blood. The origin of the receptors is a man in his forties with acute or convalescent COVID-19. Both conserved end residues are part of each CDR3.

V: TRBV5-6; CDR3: CASSPTGDHSPLHF
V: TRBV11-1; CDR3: CASSRDRVVSYEQYF
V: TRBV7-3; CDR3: CASSGAGGLINEQFF
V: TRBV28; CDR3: CASREWTGRAKNIQYF
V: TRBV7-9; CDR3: CASSPISGGRTEAFF
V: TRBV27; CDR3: CASSSVPSGLFNSPLHF
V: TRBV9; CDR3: CASSEGTGSTYGYTF
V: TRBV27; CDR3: CASTPLAGGSDTQYF
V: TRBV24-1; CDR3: CATRRDSYSNQPQHF
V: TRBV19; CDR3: CASSTDRAITSSYNSPLHF
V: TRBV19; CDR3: CASIDRLDTQPQHF
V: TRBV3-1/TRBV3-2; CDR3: CASSHSREQFF
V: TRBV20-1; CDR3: CSASLDRVGTEAFF
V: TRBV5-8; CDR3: CASSLGGRAKINEQFF
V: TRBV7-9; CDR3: CASSLGRDSKGETQYF
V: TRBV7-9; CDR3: CASSQTGGQETQYF
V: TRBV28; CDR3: CASRAGGLGTQYF